What follows is one T cell receptor (beta chain) and its context. The source of the sample is a study of blood T cell repertoires in COVID-19. Study details: Some COVID-19 samples were acute and others convalescent; all came from the United States, Italy and Spain. Sources were T cells, B-cell-depleted T cells, or PBMCs; the material itself was cDNA or gDNA.

In the source study's methods: Nucleated cell counts were estimated from reference gene primer amplification. Some clones are missing from TCRdb's copy, which holds only in-frame ones; the method was immunoSEQ multiplex PCR. Clone size and V and J calls were adopted from that table, with D and trimming inferred from the DNA. The profile shows approximately 220,000 clones, roughly 84% of them singletons. Material: peripheral blood. The TCR originated in a middle-aged man with acute or convalescent COVID-19.

The CDR3 DNA follows: TGTGCCAGCAGCCCGCGCGGAAGCCTAGCGGACCTCCGGAGCTCCTACAATGAGCAGTTCTTC. Protein: CASSPRGSLADLRSSYNEQFF. The V call is TRBV4-2, the J call TRBJ2-1; 7 positions match TRBD2. In germline, CDR1 is LGHNA, CDR2 YNFKEQ. The CDR3 sequence is 21 residues long. J gave up 0 bases and V 4 bases, and 21 bases lay outside the gene matches.